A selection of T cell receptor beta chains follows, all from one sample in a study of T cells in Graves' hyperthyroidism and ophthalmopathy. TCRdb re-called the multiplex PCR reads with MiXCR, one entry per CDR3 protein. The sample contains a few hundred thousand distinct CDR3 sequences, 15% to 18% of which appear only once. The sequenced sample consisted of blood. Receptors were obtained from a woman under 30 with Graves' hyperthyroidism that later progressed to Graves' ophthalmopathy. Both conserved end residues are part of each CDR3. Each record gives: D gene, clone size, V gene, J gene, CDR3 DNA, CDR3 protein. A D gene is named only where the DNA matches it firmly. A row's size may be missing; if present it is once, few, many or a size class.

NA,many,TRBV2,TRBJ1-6,TGTGCCAGCAGTGAGTTTCGCGGCCCGTCTGGCTCACCCCTCCACTTT,CASSEFRGPSGSPLHF
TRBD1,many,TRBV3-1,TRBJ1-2,TGTGCCAGCAGCCAACGCCCGACAGGGTGGGCCTATGGCTACACCTTC,CASSQRPTGWAYGYTF
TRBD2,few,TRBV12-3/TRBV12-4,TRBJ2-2,TGTGCCAGCAGTAAAACTAGCGGGAGGTTGAGCGGGGAGCTGTTTTTT,CASSKTSGRLSGELFF
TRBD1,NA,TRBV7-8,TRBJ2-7,TGTGCCAGCAGCTTGGTGGGACAGTCAGGTTTTTCCTACGAGCAGTACTTC,CASSLVGQSGFSYEQYF
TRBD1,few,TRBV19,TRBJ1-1,TGTGCCAGTACGGAGGCAGGGGGGACTGAAGCTTTCTTT,CASTEAGGTEAFF
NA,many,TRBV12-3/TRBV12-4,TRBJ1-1,TGTGCCAGCAGTCCCCAGGATAAGGGCGGCACTGAAGCTTTCTTT,CASSPQDKGGTEAFF
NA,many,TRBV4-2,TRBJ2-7,TGTGCCAGCAGCCAAGATGGAGGGGGCAGCCGAGGGTTCTACGAGCAGTACTTC,CASSQDGGGSRGFYEQYF
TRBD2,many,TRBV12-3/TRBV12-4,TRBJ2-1,TGTGCCAGCAGTTTAGTCCTCCTAGCGGGAGGGCTCGCGGATAATGAGCAGTTCTTC,CASSLVLLAGGLADNEQFF
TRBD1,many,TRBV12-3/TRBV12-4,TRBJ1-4,TGTGCCAGCAGAGCACAGGGGGCGGGCCTGGAAAAACTGTTTTTT,CASRAQGAGLEKLFF
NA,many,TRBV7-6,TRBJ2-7,TGTGCCAGCAGCTTAGGTAGGGGTGGCTACGAGCAGTACTTC,CASSLGRGGYEQYF
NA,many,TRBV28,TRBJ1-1,TGTGCCAGCAGCCTTTCGGGATTGAAAGTAGCTTTCTTT,CASSLSGLKVAFF
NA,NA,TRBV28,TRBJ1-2,TGTGCCAGCAGCCCTTTGGGGGGCCGGGGCTATGGCTACACCTTC,CASSPLGGRGYGYTF
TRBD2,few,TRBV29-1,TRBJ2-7,TGCAGCGTTGTACTAGCGGCGAAGAGCTCCTACGAGCAGTACTTC,CSVVLAAKSSYEQYF
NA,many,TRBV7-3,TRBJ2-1,TGTGCCAGCAGCTTAAATGCAGGGGAGAGGTACAATGAGCAGTTCTTC,CASSLNAGERYNEQFF
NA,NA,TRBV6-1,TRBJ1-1,TGTGCCAGCAGTACAGGGATGAGCACTGAAGCTTTCTTT,CASSTGMSTEAFF
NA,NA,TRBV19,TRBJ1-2,TGTGCCAGTAGTATAGATCCGACCGTAAAATTATATCGGGGATTCGGCTACACCTTC,CASSIDPTVKLYRGFGYTF
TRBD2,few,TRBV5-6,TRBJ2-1,TGTGCCAGCCGCCTTCGACGTGCGGGAGGAGTCGATGAGCAGTTCTTC,CASRLRRAGGVDEQFF
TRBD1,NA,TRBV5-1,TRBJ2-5,TGCGCCAGCAGCTTAACCCTCAGGGGGGAGACCCAGTACTTC,CASSLTLRGETQYF
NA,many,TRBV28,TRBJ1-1,TGTGCCAGCAGCTCCAGTGTCACTGAAGCTTTCTTT,CASSSSVTEAFF